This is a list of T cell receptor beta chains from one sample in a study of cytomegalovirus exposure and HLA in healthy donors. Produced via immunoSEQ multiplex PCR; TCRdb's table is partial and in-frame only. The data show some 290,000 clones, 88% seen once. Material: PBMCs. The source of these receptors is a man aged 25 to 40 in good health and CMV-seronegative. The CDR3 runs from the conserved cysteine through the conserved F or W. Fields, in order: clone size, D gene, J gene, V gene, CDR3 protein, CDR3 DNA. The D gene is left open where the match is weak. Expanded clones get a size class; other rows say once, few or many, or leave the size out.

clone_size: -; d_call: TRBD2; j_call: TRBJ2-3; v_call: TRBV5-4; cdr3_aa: CASSLLAGYTDTQYF; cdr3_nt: TGTGCCAGCAGCCTTCTAGCGGGATACACAGATACGCAGTATTTT
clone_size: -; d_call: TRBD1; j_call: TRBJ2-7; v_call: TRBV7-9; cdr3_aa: CASSEPGQGFSEQYF; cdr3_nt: TGTGCCAGCAGCGAACCGGGACAGGGCTTCTCCGAGCAGTACTTC
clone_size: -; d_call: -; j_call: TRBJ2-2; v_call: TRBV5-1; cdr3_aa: CASSLFQGGTGELFF; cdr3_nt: TGCGCCAGCAGCTTGTTTCAGGGGGGCACCGGGGAGCTGTTTTTT
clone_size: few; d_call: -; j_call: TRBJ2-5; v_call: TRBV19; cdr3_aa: CASNYRLEETQYF; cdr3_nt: TGTGCCAGTAATTACCGACTTGAAGAGACCCAGTACTTC
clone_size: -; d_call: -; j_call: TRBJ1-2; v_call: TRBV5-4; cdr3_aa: CASAPDPGKLLLGGYTF; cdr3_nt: TGTGCCAGCGCTCCCGACCCAGGGAAACTCCTGTTGGGCGGCTACACCTTC
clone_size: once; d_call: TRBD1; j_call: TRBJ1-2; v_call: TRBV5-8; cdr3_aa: CASSKKPGQGWGYTF; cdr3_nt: TGTGCCAGCAGCAAAAAACCGGGACAGGGCTGGGGCTACACCTTC
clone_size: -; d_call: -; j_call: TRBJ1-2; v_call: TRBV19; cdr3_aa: CASSIGSGNYGYTF; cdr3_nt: TGTGCCAGTAGTATAGGGTCAGGGAACTATGGCTACACCTTC
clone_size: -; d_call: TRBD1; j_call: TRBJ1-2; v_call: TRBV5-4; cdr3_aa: CASSSRDRELYGYTF; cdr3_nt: TGTGCCAGCAGCTCCCGGGACAGGGAACTCTATGGCTACACCTTC
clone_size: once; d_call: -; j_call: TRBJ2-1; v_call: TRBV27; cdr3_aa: CASSLVASSYNEQFF; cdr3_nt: TGTGCCAGCAGTTTGGTAGCGAGCTCCTACAATGAGCAGTTCTTC
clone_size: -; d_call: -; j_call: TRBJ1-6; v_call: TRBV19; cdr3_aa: CASSMTGGGNSPLHF; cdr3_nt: TGTGCCAGTAGTATGACAGGAGGCGGTAATTCACCCCTCCACTTT
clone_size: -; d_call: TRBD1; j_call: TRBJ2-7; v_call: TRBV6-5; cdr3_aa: CASSYLTGGEQYF; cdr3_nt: TGTGCCAGCAGTTACCTGACAGGGGGCGAGCAGTACTTC
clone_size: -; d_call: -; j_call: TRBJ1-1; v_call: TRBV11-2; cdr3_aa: CASRPGGYTEAFF; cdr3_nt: TGTGCCAGCAGGCCGGGGGGATACACTGAAGCTTTCTTT
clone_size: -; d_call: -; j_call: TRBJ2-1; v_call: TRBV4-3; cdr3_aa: CASSQQQGSAGDEQFF; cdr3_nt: TGCGCCAGCAGCCAACAACAGGGTTCGGCCGGCGATGAGCAGTTCTTC
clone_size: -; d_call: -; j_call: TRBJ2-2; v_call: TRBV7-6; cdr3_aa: CASSLALGQNTGELFF; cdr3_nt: TGTGCCAGCAGCTTGGCGTTGGGACAGAACACCGGGGAGCTGTTTTTT
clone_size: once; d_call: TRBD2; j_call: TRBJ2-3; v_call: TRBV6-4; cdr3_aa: CASSPKRGGSGTDTQYF; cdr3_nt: TGTGCCAGCAGTCCTAAGCGGGGGGGGTCTGGCACAGATACGCAGTATTTT
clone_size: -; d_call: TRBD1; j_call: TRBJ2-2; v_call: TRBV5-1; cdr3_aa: CASSLRGGQGITGELFF; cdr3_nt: TGCGCCAGCAGCCTAAGAGGGGGACAGGGGATCACCGGGGAGCTGTTTTTT
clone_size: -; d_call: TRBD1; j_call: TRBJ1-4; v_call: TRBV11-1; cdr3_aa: CASSSLLKGQGGEKLFF; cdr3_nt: TGTGCCAGCAGCTCACTTCTGAAGGGACAGGGTGGCGAAAAACTGTTTTTT
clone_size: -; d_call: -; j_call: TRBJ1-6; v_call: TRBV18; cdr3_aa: CASSQQGTLHF; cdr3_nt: TGTGCCAGCTCACAACAGGGCACCCTCCACTTT
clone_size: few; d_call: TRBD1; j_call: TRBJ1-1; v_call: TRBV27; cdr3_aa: CASRAPGQGITEAFF; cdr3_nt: TGTGCCAGCAGGGCCCCGGGACAGGGGATCACTGAAGCTTTCTTT
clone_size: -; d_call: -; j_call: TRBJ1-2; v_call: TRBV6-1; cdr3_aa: CASRRDYNNYGYTF; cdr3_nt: TGTGCCAGCAGAAGAGACTATAATAACTATGGCTACACCTTC
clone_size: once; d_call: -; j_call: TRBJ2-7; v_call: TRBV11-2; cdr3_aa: CASSLQLTYEQYF; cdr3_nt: TGTGCCAGCAGCTTACAACTGACCTACGAGCAGTACTTC
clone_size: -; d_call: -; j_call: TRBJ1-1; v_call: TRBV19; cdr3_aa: CASSINTDTEAFF; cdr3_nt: TGTGCCAGTAGTATCAACACCGACACTGAAGCTTTCTTT
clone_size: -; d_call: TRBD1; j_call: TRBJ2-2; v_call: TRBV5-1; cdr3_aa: CASRQRTGYTGELFF; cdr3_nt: TGCGCCAGCAGACAAAGGACAGGATACACCGGGGAGCTGTTTTTT
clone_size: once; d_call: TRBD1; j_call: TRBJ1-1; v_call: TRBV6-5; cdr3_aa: CASSPIQGALEAFF; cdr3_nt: TGTGCCAGCAGTCCAATACAGGGGGCCCTTGAAGCTTTCTTT
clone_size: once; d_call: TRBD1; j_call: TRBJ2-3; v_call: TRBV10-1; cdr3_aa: CASSVGTGAADTQYF; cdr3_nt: TGCGCCAGCAGTGTTGGGACAGGGGCGGCAGATACGCAGTATTTT
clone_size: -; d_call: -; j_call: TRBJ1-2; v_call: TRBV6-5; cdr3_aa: CASSPGINYGYTF; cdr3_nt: TGTGCCAGCAGCCCCGGGATTAACTATGGCTACACCTTC
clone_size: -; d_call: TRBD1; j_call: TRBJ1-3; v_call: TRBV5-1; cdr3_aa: CASSPFSGTDGNTIYF; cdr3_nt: TGCGCCAGCAGCCCATTTTCCGGGACAGACGGAAACACCATATATTTT
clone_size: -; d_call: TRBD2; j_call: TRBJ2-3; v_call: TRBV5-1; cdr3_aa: CASSSETSGVADTQYF; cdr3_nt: TGCGCCAGCAGCTCGGAAACTAGCGGGGTGGCAGATACGCAGTATTTT
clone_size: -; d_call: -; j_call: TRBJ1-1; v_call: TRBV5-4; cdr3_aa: CASSLDGAGAFF; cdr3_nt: TGTGCCAGCAGCTTGGACGGGGCGGGGGCTTTCTTT
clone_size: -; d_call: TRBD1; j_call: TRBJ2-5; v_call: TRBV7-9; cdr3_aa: CASSKTGYLETQYF; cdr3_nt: TGTGCCAGCAGCAAGACAGGGTATCTAGAGACCCAGTACTTC
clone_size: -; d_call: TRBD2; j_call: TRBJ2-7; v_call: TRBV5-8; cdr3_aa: CASSSGLAGGPDEQYF; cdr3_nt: TGTGCCAGCAGCTCGGGACTAGCGGGGGGCCCTGACGAGCAGTACTTC
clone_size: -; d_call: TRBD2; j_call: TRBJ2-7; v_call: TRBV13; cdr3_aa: CASSPSAGGAYEQYF; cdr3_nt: TGTGCCAGCAGCCCTTCAGCGGGGGGAGCCTACGAGCAGTACTTC
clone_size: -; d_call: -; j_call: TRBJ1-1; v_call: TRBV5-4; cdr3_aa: CASSPLPTESTEAFF; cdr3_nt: TGTGCCAGCAGTCCCCTGCCGACGGAGAGCACTGAAGCTTTCTTT
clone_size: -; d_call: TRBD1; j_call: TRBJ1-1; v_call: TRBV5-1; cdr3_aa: CASSLGGRTGASEAFF; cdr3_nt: TGCGCCAGCAGCTTGGGGGGCCGGACAGGGGCCTCCGAAGCTTTCTTT
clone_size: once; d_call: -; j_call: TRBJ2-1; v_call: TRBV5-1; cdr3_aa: CASSSGQYNEQFF; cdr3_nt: TGCGCCAGCAGCTCAGGACAGTACAATGAGCAGTTCTTC
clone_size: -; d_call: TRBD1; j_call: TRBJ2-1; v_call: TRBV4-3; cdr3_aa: CASAPGQGRYNEQFF; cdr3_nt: TGCGCCAGCGCACCGGGACAGGGACGTTACAATGAGCAGTTCTTC
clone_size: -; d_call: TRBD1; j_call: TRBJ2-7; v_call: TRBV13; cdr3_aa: CASSYRDRHYEQYF; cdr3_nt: TGTGCCAGCAGCTACCGGGACAGACACTACGAGCAGTACTTC
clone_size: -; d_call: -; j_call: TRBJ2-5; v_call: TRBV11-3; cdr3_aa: CASSLSGVGAETQYF; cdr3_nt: TGTGCCAGCAGCTTGTCAGGGGTCGGGGCAGAGACCCAGTACTTC
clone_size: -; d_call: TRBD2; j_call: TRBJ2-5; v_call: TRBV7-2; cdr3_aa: CASSRSGGYQETQYF; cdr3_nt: TGTGCCAGCAGCCGTAGCGGGGGGTACCAAGAGACCCAGTACTTC
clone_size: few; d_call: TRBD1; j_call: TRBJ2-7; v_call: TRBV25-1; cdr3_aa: CASSGDRSPYEQYF; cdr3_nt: TGTGCCAGCAGTGGGGACAGATCCCCCTACGAGCAGTACTTC
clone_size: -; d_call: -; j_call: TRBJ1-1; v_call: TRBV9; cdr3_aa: CASAFGGENTEAFF; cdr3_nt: TGTGCCAGCGCGTTTGGAGGGGAGAACACTGAAGCTTTCTTT
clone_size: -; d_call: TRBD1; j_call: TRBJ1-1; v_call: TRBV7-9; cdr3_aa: CASSRRQGGGENTEAFF; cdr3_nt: TGTGCCAGCAGCCGCCGACAGGGCGGAGGAGAGAACACTGAAGCTTTCTTT
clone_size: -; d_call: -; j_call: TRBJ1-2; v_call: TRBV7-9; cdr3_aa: CASSLSGEGYTF; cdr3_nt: TGTGCCAGCAGCTTATCGGGGGAAGGCTACACCTTC
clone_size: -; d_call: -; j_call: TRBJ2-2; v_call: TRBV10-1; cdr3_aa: CASSESMEAGGGELFF; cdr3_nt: TGCGCCAGCAGTGAGTCGATGGAGGCAGGCGGCGGGGAGCTGTTTTTT
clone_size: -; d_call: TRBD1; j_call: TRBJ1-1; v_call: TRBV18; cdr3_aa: CASSTGVNTEAFF; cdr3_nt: TGTGCCAGCTCGACAGGGGTGAACACTGAAGCTTTCTTT
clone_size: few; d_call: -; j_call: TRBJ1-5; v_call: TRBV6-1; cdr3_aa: CASSPQGLGNQPQHF; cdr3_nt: TGTGCCAGCAGCCCCCAGGGTCTTGGCAATCAGCCCCAGCATTTT
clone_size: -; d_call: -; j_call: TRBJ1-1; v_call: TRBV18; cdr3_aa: CASSPPGGRMNTEAFF; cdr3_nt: TGTGCCAGCTCACCACCCGGGGGGCGGATGAACACTGAAGCTTTCTTT
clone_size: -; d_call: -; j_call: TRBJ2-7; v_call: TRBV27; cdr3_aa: CASSLGQVYEQYF; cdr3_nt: TGTGCCAGCAGTTTGGGTCAGGTATACGAGCAGTACTTC